Here is one T cell receptor (beta chain) with its context. This entry belongs to a study of blood T cell repertoires in COVID-19. In the study overall: Acute-phase and convalescent COVID-19 samples originated in the United States, Italy and Spain. From T cells, B-cell-depleted T cells, or PBMCs came the material, which was cDNA or gDNA.

Original methodology: From reference gene primer amplification, estimates of nucleated cell counts were derived. The repertoire was sequenced with immunoSEQ multiplex PCR; TCRdb's copy has only in-frame clones and lacks some. That table supplies the V and J calls and clone size; D and trimming were determined from the DNA. The table has about 260,000 clones, about 88% seen once. The CDR3 runs 12 residues. V lost 6 bases, J lost 5 bases, and 10 bases lay in between. This clonotype was sampled from a young man with active or convalescent COVID-19. V gene TRBV12-3 or TRBV12-4 combines with J gene TRBJ1-2; D ambiguous. Sequencing was done on a sample of peripheral blood. This chain's CDR3 is CASSDQAYGYTF. The CDR3 DNA reads as TGTGCCAGCAGCGACCAGGCTTATGGCTACACCTTC.